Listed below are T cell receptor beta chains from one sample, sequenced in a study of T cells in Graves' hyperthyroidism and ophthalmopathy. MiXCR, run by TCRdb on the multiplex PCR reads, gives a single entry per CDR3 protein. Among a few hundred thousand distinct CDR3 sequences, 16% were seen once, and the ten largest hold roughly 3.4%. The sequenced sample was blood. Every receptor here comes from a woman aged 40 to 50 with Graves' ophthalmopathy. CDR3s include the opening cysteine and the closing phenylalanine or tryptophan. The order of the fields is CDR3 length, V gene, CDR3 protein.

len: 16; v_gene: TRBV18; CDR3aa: CASSPGSGSSEGEQYF
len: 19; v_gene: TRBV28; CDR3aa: CASRQSGTSGPSGANVLTF
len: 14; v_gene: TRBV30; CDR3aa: CAWSVPSEGDEQFF
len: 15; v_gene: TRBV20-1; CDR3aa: CSARDIGPGGSEQFF
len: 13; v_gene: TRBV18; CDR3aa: CASSSGGAAEAFF
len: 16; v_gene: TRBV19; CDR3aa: CASRNSGTGVTQPQHF
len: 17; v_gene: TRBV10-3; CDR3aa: CAISVTPGQGRFVEQYF
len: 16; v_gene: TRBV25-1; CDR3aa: CASSDPTGGYTGELFF
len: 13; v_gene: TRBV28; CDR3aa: CATATGISYEQYF
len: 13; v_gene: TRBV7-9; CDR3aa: CASSLGQGGEAFF
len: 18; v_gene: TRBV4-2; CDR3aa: CASSQGRGAGGAEDEQFF
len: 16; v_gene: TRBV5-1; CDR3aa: CASSSSSVGGSYGYTF
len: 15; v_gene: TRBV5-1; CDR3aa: CASSLISGASYEQYF
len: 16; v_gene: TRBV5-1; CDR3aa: CASSLFPSGGAHEQFF
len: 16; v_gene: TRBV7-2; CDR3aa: CASSLGLAGGRETQYF
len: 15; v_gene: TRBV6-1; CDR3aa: CASSSLTGAIEKLFF
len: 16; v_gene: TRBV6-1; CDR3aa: CASIVSIGQGNSPLHF
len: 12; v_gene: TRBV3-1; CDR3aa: CASSQVKDTQYF
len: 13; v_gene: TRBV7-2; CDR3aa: CASSTRTHNEQFF
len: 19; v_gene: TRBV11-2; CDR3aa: CASSPRYRLAGGTYNEQFF
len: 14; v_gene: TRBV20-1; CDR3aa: CSAGAGTAFYEQYF
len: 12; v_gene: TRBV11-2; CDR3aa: CASSLGVGEQFF
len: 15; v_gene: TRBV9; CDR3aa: CASSVSGVRQETQYF
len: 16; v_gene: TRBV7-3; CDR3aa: CASSSTSGRSTDTQYF
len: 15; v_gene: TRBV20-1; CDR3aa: CSAKDPRPPDYGYTF
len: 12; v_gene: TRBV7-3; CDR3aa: CASSLPRGEQFF
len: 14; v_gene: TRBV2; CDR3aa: CASSEGGTLYEQYF
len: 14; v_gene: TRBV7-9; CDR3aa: CASSDTGITDTQYF
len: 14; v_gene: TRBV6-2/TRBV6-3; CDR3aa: CATRYTATNEKLFF
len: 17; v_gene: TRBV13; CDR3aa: CASSLGGGSGMPDTQYF
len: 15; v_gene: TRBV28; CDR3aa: CASSTSGTGSYEQYF
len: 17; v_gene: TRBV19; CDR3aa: CASSALSTATSNQPQHF
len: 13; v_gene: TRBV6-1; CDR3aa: CASSKDRAWGYTF
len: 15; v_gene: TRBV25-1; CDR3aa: CASSDLTASSYEQYF
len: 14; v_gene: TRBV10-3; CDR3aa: CAISQDRGNTEAFF
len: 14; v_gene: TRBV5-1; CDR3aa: CASSGTSTYNEQFF
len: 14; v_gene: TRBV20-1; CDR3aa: CSATTGVLINEQFF
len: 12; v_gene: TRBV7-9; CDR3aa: CASSSHYNEQFF
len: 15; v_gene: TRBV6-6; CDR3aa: CASSYSRLLNTEAFF
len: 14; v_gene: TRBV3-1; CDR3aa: CASSQLTERGIQYF
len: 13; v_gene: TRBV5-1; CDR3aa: CASSLLADNEQFF
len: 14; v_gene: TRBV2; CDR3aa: CASSGGRANYEQYF
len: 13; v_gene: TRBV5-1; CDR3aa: CASSKDGEETQYF
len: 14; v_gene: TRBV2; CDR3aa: CASTPTGQGYGYTF